This T cell receptor beta chain is drawn from a study of blood T cell repertoires in COVID-19. Looking at the study overall: Both acute and convalescent COVID-19 samples were obtained from the United States, Italy and Spain.

Study processing details: By means of reference gene primer amplification, nucleated cell counts were estimated. The data were produced by immunoSEQ multiplex PCR, yet TCRdb's version contains in-frame clones alone and is incomplete. V and J calls and clone size are those listed in that table; D and trimming were worked out from the DNA. The table records some 180,000 clones, roughly four fifths of them present only once. Germline CDR1 SGHRS, CDR2 YFSETQ. This CDR3 comprises 16 residues. The trim removed 0 bases at V and 5 bases at J, leaving 5 bases unmatched. This TCR was recovered from a woman aged 80 or older with acute or convalescent COVID-19. Sequencing was carried out using peripheral blood. The chain carries TRBV5-1 and TRBJ2-3, with 11 positions matching TRBD2. The CDR3 is CASSLVRLAGGDTQYF. The DNA for the CDR3 is TGCGCCAGCAGCTTGGTCAGGCTAGCGGGAGGAGATACGCAGTATTTT. Looking up the rest from reference TRBV5-1 and TRBJ2-3 gives the full variable domain: KAGVTQTPRYLIKTRGQQVTLSCSPISGHRSVSWYQQTPGQGLQFLFEYFSETQRNKGNFPGRFSGRQFSNSRSEMNVSTLELGDSALYLCASSLVRLAGGDTQYFGPGTRLTVL.